These T cell receptor beta chains were read from a single sample in a study of cytotoxic CD8 clonotypes in ibrutinib-treated CLL. Assay used: immunoSEQ multiplex PCR; TCRdb lists only in-frame clones, some missing. The sample has about 140,000 clones, more than 70% seen once; the top ten hold less than 9%. The specimen comprised PBMCs, sampled after 36 months of ibrutinib treatment. These receptors were collected from a human donor with chronic lymphocytic leukemia. The CDR3 runs from the conserved cysteine through the conserved F or W. Each record gives: clone size, V gene, CDR3 length, J gene, D gene, CDR3 protein, CDR3 DNA. The D gene is left open where the match is weak. For some rows the clone size is stated as once, few or many, or as a class when expanded; others skip it.

NA	TRBV18	15	TRBJ2-1	TRBD1	CASSPRTGLGNEQFF	TGTGCCAGCTCACCTAGGACAGGGTTGGGCAATGAGCAGTTCTTC
NA	TRBV2	14	TRBJ1-2	TRBD1	CASRAGQGAGGYTF	TGTGCCAGCAGAGCGGGACAGGGGGCCGGTGGCTACACCTTC
NA	TRBV5-4	15	TRBJ2-5	TRBD2	CASSSIPGGLETQYF	TGTGCCAGCAGCTCTATACCGGGGGGTTTAGAGACCCAGTACTTC
once	TRBV30	13	TRBJ2-2	NA	CAWSRENTGELFF	TGTGCCTGGAGCCGGGAGAACACCGGGGAGCTGTTTTTT
NA	TRBV4-1	15	TRBJ1-2	NA	CASSRARDNHYGYTF	TGCGCCAGCAGCCGGGCCCGGGACAATCACTATGGCTACACCTTC
NA	TRBV5-1	14	TRBJ1-4	NA	CASRGIGINEKLFF	TGCGCCAGCAGGGGTATAGGGATTAATGAAAAACTGTTTTTT
NA	TRBV19	13	TRBJ2-1	NA	CASSTTSSHEQFF	TGTGCCAGTAGTACCACTAGCTCCCATGAGCAGTTCTTC
NA	TRBV9	14	TRBJ2-6	NA	CASAAVSGANVLTF	TGTGCCAGCGCGGCGGTCTCTGGGGCCAACGTCCTGACTTTC
NA	TRBV27	15	TRBJ1-2	NA	CASRDRAASWYGYTF	TGTGCCAGCAGAGACCGGGCCGCAAGTTGGTATGGCTACACCTTC
NA	TRBV27	14	TRBJ2-7	NA	CASSPGRVSYEQYF	TGTGCCAGCAGCCCAGGAAGGGTCTCCTACGAGCAGTACTTC
NA	TRBV5-1	14	TRBJ1-6	NA	CASSLSFMGSPLHF	TGCGCCAGCAGCTTGTCCTTCATGGGGTCACCCCTCCACTTT
few	TRBV2	9	TRBJ2-5	NA	CASRGTQYF	TGTGCCAGCAGGGGGACCCAGTACTTC
NA	TRBV19	16	TRBJ1-4	TRBD1	CASSTKHRGPNEKLFF	TGTGCCAGTAGTACAAAACACAGGGGGCCTAATGAAAAACTGTTTTTT
NA	TRBV7-9	12	TRBJ2-7	NA	CASSLFSSEQYF	TGTGCCAGCAGCTTATTCTCTAGCGAGCAGTACTTC
once	TRBV14	14	TRBJ1-2	NA	CASSQDRPDYGYTF	TGTGCCAGCAGCCAAGATAGGCCTGATTATGGCTACACCTTC
NA	TRBV10-1	17	TRBJ2-1	TRBD2	CALPPGPLAGGYNEQFF	TGCGCCCTCCCCCCCGGCCCACTAGCGGGAGGGTACAATGAGCAGTTCTTC
NA	TRBV5-6	16	TRBJ2-7	NA	CASSLWSYRVPHEQYF	TGTGCCAGCAGCTTGTGGAGTTACAGGGTCCCTCACGAGCAGTACTTC
NA	TRBV25-1	15	TRBJ1-1	NA	CASSGLGRGGPEAFF	TGTGCCAGCAGTGGCCTGGGAAGGGGGGGGCCGGAAGCTTTCTTT